Each of the 9 T cell receptor beta chains below was sequenced from the same sample in a study of shared clonotypes between healthy human individuals. CD45RO-negative cells were positively selected for CCR7, leaving out terminally differentiated effector memory CD45RA+ cells. The repertoire was sequenced with immunoSEQ multiplex PCR; TCRdb's copy has only in-frame clones and lacks some. In the table there are 1.5 million to 2.5 million clones, 85% to 95% of which are singletons. The sequenced sample was naive CD8+ T cells sorted from blood. The source is a man between 18 and 35 years old in good health.

The chain has TRBV30 and TRBJ2-3; TRBD2 matches 9 bases. Per the germline V gene, CDR1 is GTSNPN and CDR2 is SVGIG (reference sequence). This CDR3 region has 15 residues. The trim removed 5 bases at V and 3 bases at J, leaving 9 bases unmatched. The chain's CDR3 is CAWGQVGLATDTQYF. CDR3 bases: TGTGCCTGGGGACAGGTCGGACTAGCGACAGATACGCAGTATTTT.

This clone was seen more than once but under ten times. The J gene is TRBJ1-3, the V gene TRBV7-9; D call uncertain. V was cut by 7 bases and J by 10 bases, with 11 bases left in between. The germline gives CDR1 SEHNR, CDR2 FQNEAQ (reference sequence). The CDR3 runs to 11 residues. CDR3 sequence reads: CASTSDWTIYF. CDR3 nucleotide sequence: TGTGCCAGCACCTCGGATTGGACCATATATTTT.

The rearrangement joins TRBV9 to TRBJ1-4; TRBD1 aligns across 9 bases. There are 14 residues in the CDR3. The V and J ends lost 4 bases and 8 bases, in that order; junction bases with no gene match: 6. The germline V gene encodes CDR1 SGDLS and CDR2 YYNGEE. This CDR3 is CASSIGQGYEKLFF. CDR3 DNA sequence: TGTGCCAGCAGCATCGGACAGGGGTACGAAAAACTGTTTTTT.

The chain is built from TRBV2 and TRBJ2-7; the match to TRBD2 covers 7 bases. The CDR3 length is 14 residues. Germline V lookup: CDR1 SNHLY, CDR2 FYNNEI. Trimming took 10 bases from V and 2 from J; bases not matched to a gene: 11. CDR3 region: CATLRAGETYEQYF. CDR3 bases: TGTGCCACCCTGCGGGCGGGGGAAACCTACGAGCAGTACTTC.

The chain combines TRBV7-3 with TRBJ2-3; 11 bases are a match to TRBD2. CDR3 size: 17 residues. V gave up 3 bases and J gave up 1 base; unmatched junction bases: 6. Looked up from germline, CDR1 is SGHTA and CDR2 is FQGTGA. CDR3 residues: CASSFPLAGGRTDTQYF. The DNA of the CDR3 is TGTGCCAGCAGCTTCCCCCTAGCGGGGGGCCGCACAGATACGCAGTATTTT.

J is TRBJ2-2 and V is TRBV29-1; TRBD1 matches 10 bases. Trimming at V came to 3 bases and at J to 2 bases, leaving 3 bases not matched to a gene. The CDR3 is made up of 15 amino acids. Germline loops: CDR1 SQVTM, CDR2 ANQGSEA. The CDR3 loop reads CSVDGTGDNTGELFF. DNA for the CDR3: TGCAGCGTTGACGGGACAGGGGACAACACCGGGGAGCTGTTTTTT.

J is TRBJ1-5 and V is TRBV5-4; D might be TRBD1 (6 bases). From germline, CDR1 is SGHNT and CDR2 YYREEE (reference sequence). With 5 bases removed from V and 5 bases from J, the gap between germline ends came to 11 bases. This CDR3 contains 13 residues. This chain's CDR3 is CASSTGLDQPQHF. The CDR3 coding sequence is TGTGCCAGCAGTACAGGGTTGGATCAGCCCCAGCATTTT.

The chain recombines TRBV10-1 with TRBJ2-1, with D perhaps matching TRBD2 (5 bases). This CDR3 spans 12 amino acids. Germline lookup yields CDR1 WNHNN and CDR2 SYGVQD (reference sequence). Deletions cut 2 bases from V and 6 bases from J, with 5 bases between. CDR3 DNA sequence: TGCGCCAGCAGTGAGGGGAGCAATGAGCAGTTCTTC. Translation: CASSEGSNEQFF.

This chain joins TRBV28 and TRBJ1-2; TRBD1 matches 7 bases. CDR1 and CDR2 from the germline V gene are MDHEN and SYDVKM. J gave up 6 bases and V 6 bases, and 13 bases lay outside the gene matches. This CDR3 is 15 amino acids long. CDR3 residues: CASRSPRRGVDGYTF. CDR3 nucleotides: TGTGCCAGCAGGTCGCCGCGCAGGGGGGTGGATGGCTACACCTTC.